Each of the 3 T cell receptor beta chains below was sequenced from the same sample in a study of blood T cell repertoires in COVID-19. Repertoires were generated with immunoSEQ multiplex PCR, while TCRdb's copy carries only in-frame clones and drops some. This sample has around 91,000 clones; approximately 86% occur once, and the top ten carry over 10%. The sequenced sample was peripheral blood. These receptors were collected from a human donor in a cohort sampled during active COVID-19.

The chain combines TRBV27 with TRBJ1-1; TRBD1 might be the D (6 bases). Germline values: CDR1 MNHEY, CDR2 SMNVEV (reference sequence). Trimming left V 6 bases short and J 1 base short, with 12 bases between. There are 14 residues in the CDR3. The CDR3 protein is CASRAGGGNTEAFF. Here the CDR3 DNA reads TGTGCCAGCAGAGCGGGGGGCGGGAACACTGAAGCTTTCTTT.

This clone was detected only a few times. The chain couples TRBV20-1 to TRBJ1-5; 7 bases align to TRBD1. Trimming cost V 6 bases and J 7 bases; bases outside gene matches: 3. This CDR3 is built from 11 residues. In germline, CDR1 is DFQATT, CDR2 SNEGSKA (reference sequence). CDR3 in DNA: TGCAGTGCCCAGGGGGTGCAGCCCCAGCATTTT. It specifies CSAQGVQPQHF.

This chain connects TRBV24-1 to TRBJ1-5; tentative D call: TRBD1 (6 bases). Trimming took off 9 bases at V and 5 bases at J, with 16 bases between the two ends. Looked up from germline, CDR1 is KGHDR and CDR2 is SFDVKD. The CDR3 has 14 residues. As DNA, the CDR3 is TGTGCCACCGGGGGGGACAATAGGCATCAGCCCCAGCATTTT. It yields the protein CATGGDNRHQPQHF.